Each of the 21 T cell receptor beta chains below was sequenced from the same sample in a study of blood T cell repertoires in COVID-19. Assay used: immunoSEQ multiplex PCR; TCRdb lists only in-frame clones, some missing. The sample contains approximately 260,000 clones, approximately 87% of which appear only once. Sequencing was done on a sample of peripheral blood. Receptors originate from a man aged 60 to 75 who had recovered from COVID-19.

In this sample, this clone turned up a few times. The chain links TRBV7-3 to TRBJ1-1, with TRBD1 matching over 10 bases. Germline assignment: CDR1 SGHTA and CDR2 FQGTGA. The CDR3 has 15 residues. The ends lost 0 bases at V and 10 bases at J; junction bases unmatched: 8. CDR3 coding DNA: TGTGCCAGCAGCTTAACGATTGGGACAGGGGAACGAGCTTTCTTT. As protein: CASSLTIGTGERAFF.

The chain links TRBV4-2 to TRBJ2-2, with a weak D call TRBD2 (7 bases). This CDR3 contains 17 residues. Trimming took 1 base from V and 4 from J, leaving 16 bases between them. Looked up from germline, CDR1 is LGHNA and CDR2 is YNFKEQ. In nucleotides, the CDR3 is TGTGCCAGCAGCCAAGCGGGGGGCGGGGCGAGCACCGGGGAGCTGTTTTTT. Translated: CASSQAGGGASTGELFF.

The J gene is TRBJ2-1, the V gene TRBV5-1; D may be TRBD1 (6 bases). Germline loops: CDR1 SGHRS, CDR2 YFSETQ. The V gene lost 1 base and the J gene lost 1 base, with 12 bases spanning the gap. This CDR3 comprises 16 residues. CDR3 loop: CASSLQGSASYNEQFF. The CDR3 DNA follows: TGCGCCAGCAGCTTGCAGGGGTCGGCGTCCTACAATGAGCAGTTCTTC.

The chain uses TRBV6-5 and TRBJ1-2, with D possibly matching TRBD1 (5 bases). Per germline, CDR1 MNHEY and CDR2 SVGAGI. The CDR3 consists of 14 residues. Trimming cost V 7 bases and J 5 bases, with 17 bases left between them. CDR3: CASIESRATYGYTF. As DNA, the CDR3 is TGTGCCAGCATCGAGTCCAGGGCGACTTATGGCTACACCTTC.

The chain joins TRBV6-6 to TRBJ1-1, with a tentative D call TRBD1 (5 bases). CDR3 length equals 12 residues. CDR1 is MNHNY and CDR2 is SVGAGI in the germline V gene (reference sequence). The germline V and J ends were trimmed by 2 bases and 11 bases, with 12 bases remaining between them. The CDR3 sequence: CASSYRQDTAFF. The CDR3, as DNA: TGTGCCAGCAGTTACCGGCAGGACACGGCTTTCTTT.

The rearrangement joins TRBV27 to TRBJ2-7; TRBD1 matches 7 bases. Losses at the gene ends were 3 bases for V and 2 bases for J; bases not matched to a gene: 7. The CDR3 is 15 residues long. CDR1 MNHEY and CDR2 SMNVEV come from the germline V gene (reference sequence). CDR3 coding DNA: TGTGCCAGCAGTTTGGGTGGGACAGCAACCTACGAGCAGTACTTC. This sequence encodes CASSLGGTATYEQYF.

The V and J genes are TRBV7-9 and TRBJ1-2; D not resolved. This CDR3 is 12 amino acids long. The V gene's germline CDR1 is SEHNR and CDR2 FQNEAQ (reference sequence). V shed 6 bases and J shed 10 bases, with 15 bases lying between them. The CDR3 region is CASRLDFDDYTF. CDR3 nucleotides: TGTGCCAGCAGACTGGACTTCGACGACTACACCTTC.

This chain uses TRBV7-9 with TRBJ1-6; a weak D match, TRBD1 (5 bases). CDR1 and CDR2 from the germline V gene are SEHNR and FQNEAQ (reference sequence). The CDR3 sequence is 15 residues long. V was shortened by 4 bases and J by 5 bases, with 12 bases between the two germline ends. CDR3 in DNA: TGTGCCAGCAGCTCTTTCGGGGGGGATAATTCACCCCTCCACTTT. Its protein is CASSSFGGDNSPLHF.

The V gene is TRBV2, the J gene TRBJ1-4; 9 bases are a match to TRBD1. The CDR3 has 15 residues. Germline CDR1 reads SNHLY; CDR2 reads FYNNEI. After removal of 6 bases from V and 5 bases from J, the junction contained 7 bases not matched to a gene. The CDR3 loop is CASRSTGGTNEKLFF. The CDR3 nucleotides read TGTGCCAGCAGATCCACAGGGGGCACCAATGAAAAACTGTTTTTT.

The J gene is TRBJ1-2, the V gene TRBV3-1 (or the pseudogene TRBV3-2), with TRBD1 as a possible D gene (6 bases). Germline V gene data show CDR1 as LGHDT and CDR2 as YNNKEL (reference sequence). The V end was cut by 6 bases, the J end by 4 bases, with 15 bases between. This CDR3 spans 14 amino acids. The CDR3 DNA sequence: TGTGCCAGCAGGAATACAGGGAAGGTCTATGGCTACACCTTC. Its protein is CASRNTGKVYGYTF.

This chain's CDR3 is CASSIGQWSSYEQYF. CDR3 DNA sequence: TGTGCCAGTAGTATCGGACAGTGGAGCTCCTACGAGCAGTACTTC. The chain has TRBV19 and TRBJ2-7, with a weak D call TRBD1 (6 bases). CDR3 size: 15 residues. Germline V lookup: CDR1 LNHDA, CDR2 SQIVND (reference sequence). The ends were cut back, 3 bases at V and 0 bases at J, with 12 bases in the middle. Full variable domain (missing parts from reference TRBV19 and TRBJ2-7): DGGITQSPKYLFRKEGQNVTLSCEQNLNHDAMYWYRQDPGQGLRLIYYSQIVNDFQKGDIAEGYSVSREKKESFPLTVTSAQKNPTAFYLCASSIGQWSSYEQYFGPGTRLTVT.

V and J are TRBV3-1 (or the pseudogene TRBV3-2) and TRBJ2-1; 10 bases fit TRBD2. This CDR3 has 16 amino acids. CDR1 and CDR2 (germline): LGHDT, YNNKEL (reference sequence). The V gene end was trimmed by 0 bases and the J gene end by 8 bases; junction bases not matched to a gene: 7. CDR3 sequence: CASSQDRLAGADEQFF. The CDR3 nucleotides are TGTGCCAGCAGCCAAGATCGGCTAGCGGGAGCAGATGAGCAGTTCTTC.

The chain recombines TRBV10-1 with TRBJ2-7; TRBD1 might be the D (5 bases). The CDR3 contains 14 residues. V dropped 3 bases and J dropped 6 bases, with 15 bases sitting between them. Germline V gene sequence: CDR1 WNHNN, CDR2 SYGVQD (reference sequence). The CDR3 DNA is TGCGCCAGCAGTGACACGGGCTCTAGGGGCGAGCAGTACTTC. Residues: CASSDTGSRGEQYF.

This clone is a singleton in its sample. The V gene is TRBV7-2, the J gene TRBJ2-7, with 8 positions matching TRBD1. This CDR3 region has 15 residues. Germline V gives CDR1 SGHTA, CDR2 FQGNSA. V lost 1 base, J lost 4 bases, and 6 bases stayed unmatched. CDR3 nucleotides: TGTGCCAGCAGCTTAGTGGGGCAGGGGGCTTACGAGCAGTACTTC. Translated: CASSLVGQGAYEQYF.

The chain combines TRBV5-5 with TRBJ1-3, with D tentatively TRBD1 (5 bases). Germline CDR1 SGHKS, CDR2 YYEKEE (reference sequence). The CDR3 loop spans 15 amino acids. V lost 0 bases to trimming and J lost 2 bases, with 9 bases between them. In DNA form, the CDR3 reads TGTGCCAGCAGCTTGGGTCAGGGCACTGGAAACACCATATATTTT. Translation gives CASSLGQGTGNTIYF.

The chain recombines TRBV5-5 with TRBJ1-4, with D maybe TRBD1 (5 bases). V was pared by 0 bases and J by 5 bases, with 11 bases between. The CDR3 extends over 15 amino acids. Germline CDR1 SGHKS, CDR2 YYEKEE (reference sequence). In nucleotides, the CDR3 is TGTGCCAGCAGCTTGGAACGAAAGGGGAATGAAAAACTGTTTTTT. Translating gives CASSLERKGNEKLFF.

The CDR3 spells CASSLGTVSYNEQFF. Here the CDR3 DNA reads TGTGCCAGCAGTTTAGGGACAGTCTCCTACAATGAGCAGTTCTTC. This chain links TRBV27 with TRBJ2-1, with 7 bases fitting TRBD1. With 2 bases clipped from V and 0 bases from J, the junction kept 1 base outside the gene matches. This CDR3 has 15 amino acids. CDR1 is MNHEY and CDR2 is SMNVEV in the germline V gene (reference sequence).

This clone was observed a few times. The chain combines TRBV3-1 (or the pseudogene TRBV3-2) with TRBJ2-3; TRBD2 matches at 8 bases. V trimming: 0 bases; J trimming: 0 bases; junction bases outside the gene matches: 2. This CDR3 contains 16 residues. Germline CDR1 is LGHDT and CDR2 is YNNKEL (reference sequence). As DNA, the CDR3 is TGTGCCAGCAGCCAAGATCGGGGGGGTAGCACAGATACGCAGTATTTT. Encoded protein: CASSQDRGGSTDTQYF.

The chain is built from TRBV19 and TRBJ2-6; D may be TRBD1 (6 bases). Deletions cut 5 bases from V and 4 bases from J, with 18 bases between. The CDR3 covers 17 residues. The germline V gene has CDR1 LNHDA and CDR2 SQIVND (reference sequence). The CDR3 nucleotides are TGTGCCAGTAGTCTAATGACAGGCCCGGGAGGGGCCAACGTCCTGACTTTC. Its translation: CASSLMTGPGGANVLTF.

The rearrangement uses TRBV5-1 and TRBJ2-5, with TRBD1 matching 8 bases. This CDR3 spans 15 amino acids. The germline V gene encodes CDR1 SGHRS and CDR2 YFSETQ. J lost 2 bases, V lost 0 bases, and 3 bases had no gene match. DNA for the CDR3: TGCGCCAGCAGCTTGGCTCAGGGGGCACAAGAGACCCAGTACTTC. Amino acids: CASSLAQGAQETQYF.

This clone showed up just once. The rearrangement links TRBV5-6 to TRBJ2-7; 12 bases map to TRBD2. Germline loops: CDR1 SGHDT, CDR2 YYEEEE. The trim removed 3 bases at V and 4 bases at J, leaving 8 bases unmatched. This CDR3 region has 16 residues. The CDR3 spells CASSSPASGRGYEQYF. The CDR3 DNA is TGTGCCAGCAGCTCCCCGGCTAGCGGGAGGGGATACGAGCAGTACTTC.